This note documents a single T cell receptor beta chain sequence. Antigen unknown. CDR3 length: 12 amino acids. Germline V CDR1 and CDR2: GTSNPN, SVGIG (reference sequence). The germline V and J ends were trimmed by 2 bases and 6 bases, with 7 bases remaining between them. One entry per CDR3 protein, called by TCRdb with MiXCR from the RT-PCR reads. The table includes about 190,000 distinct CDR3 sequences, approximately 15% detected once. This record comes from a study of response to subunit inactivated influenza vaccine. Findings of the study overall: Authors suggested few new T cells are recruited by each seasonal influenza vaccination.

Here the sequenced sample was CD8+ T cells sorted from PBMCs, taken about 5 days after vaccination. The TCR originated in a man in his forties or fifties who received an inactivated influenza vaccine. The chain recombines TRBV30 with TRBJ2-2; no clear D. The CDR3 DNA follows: TGTGCCTGGAGTCCCCCCGCCGGGGAGCTGTTTTTT. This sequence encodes CAWSPPAGELFF.